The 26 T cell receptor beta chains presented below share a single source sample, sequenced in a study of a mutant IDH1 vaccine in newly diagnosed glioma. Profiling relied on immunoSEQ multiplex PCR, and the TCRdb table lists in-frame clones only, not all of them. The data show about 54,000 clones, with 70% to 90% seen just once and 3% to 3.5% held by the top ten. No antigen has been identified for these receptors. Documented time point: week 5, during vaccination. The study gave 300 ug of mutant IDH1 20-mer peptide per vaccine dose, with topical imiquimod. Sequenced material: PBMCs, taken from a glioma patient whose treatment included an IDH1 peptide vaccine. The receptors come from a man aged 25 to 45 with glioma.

The CDR3 region has the DNA TGTGCCAGCAGTTTATTTCCAGCTGAAGCTTTCTTT. Residues: CASSLFPAEAFF. The chain recombines TRBV28 with TRBJ1-1; D gene unclear. The germline CDR1 and CDR2 sequences are MDHEN and SYDVKM. Trimming shortened V by 1 base and J by 6 bases, and 6 bases separated the two germline ends. This CDR3 is 12 amino acids long.

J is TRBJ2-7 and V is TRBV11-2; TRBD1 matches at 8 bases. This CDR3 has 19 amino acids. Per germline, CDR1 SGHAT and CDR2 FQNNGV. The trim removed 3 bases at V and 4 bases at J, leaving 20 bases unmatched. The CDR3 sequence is CASSLYQSRNRGIIYEQYF. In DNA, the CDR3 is TGTGCCAGCAGCTTGTACCAGTCACGAAACAGGGGGATCATTTACGAGCAGTACTTC. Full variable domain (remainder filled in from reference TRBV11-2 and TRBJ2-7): EAGVAQSPRYKIIEKRQSVAFWCNPISGHATLYWYQQILGQGPKLLIQFQNNGVVDDSQLPKDRFSAERLKGVDSTLKIQPAKLEDSAVYLCASSLYQSRNRGIIYEQYFGPGTRLTVT.

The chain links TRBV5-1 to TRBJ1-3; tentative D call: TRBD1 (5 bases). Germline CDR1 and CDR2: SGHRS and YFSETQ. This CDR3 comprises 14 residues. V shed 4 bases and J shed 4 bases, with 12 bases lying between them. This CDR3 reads CASSPDSSGNTIYF. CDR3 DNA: TGCGCCAGCAGCCCCGACAGTTCCGGAAACACCATATATTTT.

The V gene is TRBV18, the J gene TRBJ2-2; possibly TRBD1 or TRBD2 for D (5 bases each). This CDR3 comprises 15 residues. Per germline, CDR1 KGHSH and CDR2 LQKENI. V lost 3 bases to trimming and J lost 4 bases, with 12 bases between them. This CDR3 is CASSPAGSGTGELFF. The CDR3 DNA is TGTGCCAGCTCACCCGCAGGGAGTGGCACCGGGGAGCTGTTTTTT.

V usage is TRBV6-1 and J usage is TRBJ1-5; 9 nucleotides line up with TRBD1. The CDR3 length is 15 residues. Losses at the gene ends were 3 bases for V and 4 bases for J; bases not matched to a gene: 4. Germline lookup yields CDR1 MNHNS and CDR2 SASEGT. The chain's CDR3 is CASSDWGTGNQPQHF. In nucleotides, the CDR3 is TGTGCCAGCAGTGATTGGGGGACAGGGAATCAGCCCCAGCATTTT.

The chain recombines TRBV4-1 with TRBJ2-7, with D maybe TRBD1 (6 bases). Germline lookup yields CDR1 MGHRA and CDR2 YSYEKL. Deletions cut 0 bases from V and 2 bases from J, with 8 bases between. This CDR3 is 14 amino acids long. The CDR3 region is CASSQDPGAYEQYF. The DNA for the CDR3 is TGCGCCAGCAGCCAAGATCCAGGGGCCTACGAGCAGTACTTC.

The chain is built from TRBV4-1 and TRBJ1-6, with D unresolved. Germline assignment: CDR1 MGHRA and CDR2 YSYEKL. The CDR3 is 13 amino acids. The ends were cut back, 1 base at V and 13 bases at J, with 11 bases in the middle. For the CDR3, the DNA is TGCGCCAGCAGCCAAGCTGGGCCGCCTCCCCTCCACTTT. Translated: CASSQAGPPPLHF.

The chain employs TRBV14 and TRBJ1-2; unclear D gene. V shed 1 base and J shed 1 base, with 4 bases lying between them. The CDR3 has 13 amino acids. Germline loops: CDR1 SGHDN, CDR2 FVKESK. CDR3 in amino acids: CASSQGFNYGYTF. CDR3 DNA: TGTGCCAGCAGCCAAGGTTTTAACTATGGCTACACCTTC. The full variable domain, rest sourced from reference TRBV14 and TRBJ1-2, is EAGVTQFPSHSVIEKGQTVTLRCDPISGHDNLYWYRRVMGKEIKFLLHFVKESKQDESGMPNNRFLAERTGGTYSTLKVQPAELEDSGVYFCASSQGFNYGYTFGSGTRLTVV.

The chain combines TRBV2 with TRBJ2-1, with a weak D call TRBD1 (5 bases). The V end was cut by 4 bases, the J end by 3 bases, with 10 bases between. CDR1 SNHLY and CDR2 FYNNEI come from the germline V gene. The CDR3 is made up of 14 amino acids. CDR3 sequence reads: CASSGQRFYNEQFF. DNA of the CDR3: TGTGCCAGCAGTGGACAGAGGTTCTACAATGAGCAGTTCTTC.

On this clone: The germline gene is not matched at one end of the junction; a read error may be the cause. The chain's CDR3 is CASSPGTSIDTQYF. As DNA, the CDR3 is TGTGCCAGCAGTCCCGGGACAAGCATAGATACGCAGTATTTT. V gene TRBV27 combines with J gene TRBJ2-3, with D possibly TRBD1 on 6 matching bases. Germline lookup yields CDR1 MNHEY and CDR2 SMNVEV (reference sequence). There are 14 residues in the CDR3.

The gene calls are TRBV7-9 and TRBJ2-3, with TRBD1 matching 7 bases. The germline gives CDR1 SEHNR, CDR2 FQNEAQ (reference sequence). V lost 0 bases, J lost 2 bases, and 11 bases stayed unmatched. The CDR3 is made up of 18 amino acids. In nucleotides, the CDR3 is TGTGCCAGCAGCTTAGCCTTTTCTACGGGACAGAACACAGATACGCAGTATTTT. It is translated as CASSLAFSTGQNTDTQYF.

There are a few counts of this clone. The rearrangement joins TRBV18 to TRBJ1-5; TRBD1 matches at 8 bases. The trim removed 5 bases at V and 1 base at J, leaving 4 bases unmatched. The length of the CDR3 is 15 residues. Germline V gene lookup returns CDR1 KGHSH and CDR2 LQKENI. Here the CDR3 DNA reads TGTGCCAGCTCAGGCACAGGGGGAAGCAATCAGCCCCAGCATTTT. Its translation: CASSGTGGSNQPQHF.

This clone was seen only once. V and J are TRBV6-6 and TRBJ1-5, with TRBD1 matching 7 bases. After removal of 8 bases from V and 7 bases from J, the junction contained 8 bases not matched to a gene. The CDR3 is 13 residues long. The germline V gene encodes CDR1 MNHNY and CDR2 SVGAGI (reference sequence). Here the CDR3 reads CASRIAQGQPQHF. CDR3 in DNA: TGTGCCAGCCGGATCGCACAGGGGCAGCCCCAGCATTTT.

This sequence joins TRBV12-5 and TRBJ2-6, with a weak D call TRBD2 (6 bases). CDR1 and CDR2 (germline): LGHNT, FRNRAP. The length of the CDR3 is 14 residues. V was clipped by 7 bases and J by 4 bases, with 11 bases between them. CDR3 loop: CASVRGGGANVLTF. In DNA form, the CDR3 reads TGTGCTAGTGTAAGAGGAGGGGGGGCCAACGTCCTGACTTTC.

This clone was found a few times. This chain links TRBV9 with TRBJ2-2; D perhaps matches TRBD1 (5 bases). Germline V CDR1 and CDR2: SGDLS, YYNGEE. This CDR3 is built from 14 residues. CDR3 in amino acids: CASHGAANTGELFF. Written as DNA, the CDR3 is TGTGCGAGTCATGGGGCGGCGAACACCGGGGAGCTGTTTTTT.

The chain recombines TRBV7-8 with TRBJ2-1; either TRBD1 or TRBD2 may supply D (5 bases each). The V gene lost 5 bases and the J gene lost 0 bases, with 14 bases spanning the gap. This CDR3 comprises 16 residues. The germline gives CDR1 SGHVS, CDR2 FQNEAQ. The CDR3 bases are TGTGCCAGCAGCCGAACGGGGCTGAGCTCCTACAATGAGCAGTTCTTC. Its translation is CASSRTGLSSYNEQFF. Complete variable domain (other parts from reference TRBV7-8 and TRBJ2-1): GAGVSQSPRYKVAKRGQDVALRCDPISGHVSLFWYQQALGQGPEFLTYFQNEAQLDKSGLPSDRFFAERPEGSVSTLKIQRTQQEDSAVYLCASSRTGLSSYNEQFFGPGTRLTVL.

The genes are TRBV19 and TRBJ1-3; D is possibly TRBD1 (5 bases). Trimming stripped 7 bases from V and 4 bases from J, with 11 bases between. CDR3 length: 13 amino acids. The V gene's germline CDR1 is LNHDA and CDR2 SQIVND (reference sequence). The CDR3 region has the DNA TGTGCCAGTAATACTGGGGCCGGAAACACCATATATTTT. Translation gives CASNTGAGNTIYF.

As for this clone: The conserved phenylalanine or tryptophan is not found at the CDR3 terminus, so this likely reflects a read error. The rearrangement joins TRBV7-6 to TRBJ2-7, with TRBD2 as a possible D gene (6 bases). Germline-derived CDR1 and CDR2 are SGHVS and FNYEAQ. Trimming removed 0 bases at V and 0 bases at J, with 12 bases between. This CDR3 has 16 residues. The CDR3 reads CASSLAEGLSSYEQYL. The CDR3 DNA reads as TGTGCCAGCAGCTTAGCGGAGGGGTTAAGCTCCTACGAGCAGTACCTC.

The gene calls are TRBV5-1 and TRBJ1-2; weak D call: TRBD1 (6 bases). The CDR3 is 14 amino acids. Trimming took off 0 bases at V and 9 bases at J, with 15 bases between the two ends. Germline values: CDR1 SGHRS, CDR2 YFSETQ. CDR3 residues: CASSLEVGQLRYTF. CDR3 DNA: TGCGCCAGCAGCTTGGAGGTCGGACAGCTACGCTACACCTTC.

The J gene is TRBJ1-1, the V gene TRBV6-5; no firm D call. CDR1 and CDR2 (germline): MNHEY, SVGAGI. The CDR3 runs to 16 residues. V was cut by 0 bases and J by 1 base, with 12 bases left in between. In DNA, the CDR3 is TGTGCCAGCAGTTACTCCATAGGGCAGCGGAACACTGAAGCTTTCTTT. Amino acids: CASSYSIGQRNTEAFF.

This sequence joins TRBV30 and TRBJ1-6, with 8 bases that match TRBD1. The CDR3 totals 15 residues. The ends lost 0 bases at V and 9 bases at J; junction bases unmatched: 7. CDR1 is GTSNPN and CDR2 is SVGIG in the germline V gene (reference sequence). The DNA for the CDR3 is TGTGCCTGGAGTGTACCCGGGACAGGTGGTTCACCCCTCCACTTT. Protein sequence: CAWSVPGTGGSPLHF.

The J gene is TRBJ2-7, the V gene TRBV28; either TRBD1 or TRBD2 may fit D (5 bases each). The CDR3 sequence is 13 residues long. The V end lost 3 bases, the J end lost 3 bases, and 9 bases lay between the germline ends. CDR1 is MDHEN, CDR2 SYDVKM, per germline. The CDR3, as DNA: TGTGCCAGCAGTTTCGGGGCTTACTACGAGCAGTACTTC. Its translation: CASSFGAYYEQYF.

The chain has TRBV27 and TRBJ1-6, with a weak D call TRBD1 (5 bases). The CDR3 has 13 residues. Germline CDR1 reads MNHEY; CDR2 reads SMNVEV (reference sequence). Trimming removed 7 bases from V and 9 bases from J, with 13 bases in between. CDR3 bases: TGTGCCAGCAAGGAAGGGGCTGCTTCACCCCTCCACTTT. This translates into CASKEGAASPLHF.

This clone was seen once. The CDR3 loop is CASSDRRGNQPQHF. The CDR3 DNA sequence: TGTGCCAGCAGCGACAGGAGGGGCAATCAGCCCCAGCATTTT. This chain joins TRBV6-5 and TRBJ1-5, with a tentative D call TRBD1 (6 bases). The CDR3 consists of 14 residues. Trimming took off 6 bases at V and 2 bases at J, with 11 bases between the two ends. In germline, CDR1 is MNHEY, CDR2 SVGAGI.

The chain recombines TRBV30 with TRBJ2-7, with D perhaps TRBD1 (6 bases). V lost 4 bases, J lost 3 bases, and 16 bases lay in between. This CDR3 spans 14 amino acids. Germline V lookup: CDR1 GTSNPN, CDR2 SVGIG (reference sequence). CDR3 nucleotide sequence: TGTGCCTGGATTGGACAGCAGACCCACTACGAGCAGTACTTC. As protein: CAWIGQQTHYEQYF.

DNA for the CDR3: TGTGCCAGTCTAAAGGACAGGGTCCCGTACTTC. Translating it yields CASLKDRVPYF. The J gene is TRBJ2-7, the V gene TRBV28, with 8 positions matching TRBD1. The V gene end was trimmed by 9 bases and the J gene end by 12 bases; junction bases not matched to a gene: 10. The CDR3 sequence is 11 residues long. Germline CDR1 is MDHEN and CDR2 is SYDVKM.